The TCR beta chain described here comes from a study of T cells in localized non-small cell lung cancer. Whole-study results and caveats: Adjacent uninvolved lung had the highest clonality, suggesting focused antigen responses. A raised T cell density in blood coincided with lengthier overall survival. Adjacent lung held a median roughly 60 of the top 100 tumor clones.

Sequencing was performed with immunoSEQ multiplex PCR; in TCRdb, only in-frame clones are kept and a portion is missing. The table lists over 40,000 clones, approximately 88% of them singletons. A note on this clone: Antigen specificity is unknown.

CDR3 length: 14 residues. The germline CDR1 and CDR2 sequences are GTSNPN and SVGIG (reference sequence). Trimming cost V 0 bases and J 2 bases, with 11 bases left between them. The genes are TRBV30 and TRBJ2-7; tentatively, D is TRBD1 (5 bases). This specimen was peripheral blood mononuclear cells, taken before any cancer treatment. The receptor's source is a man between 40 and 75 years old with stage III lung adenocarcinoma. Written as DNA, the CDR3 is TGTGCCTGGAGTGTTCAGGGCCTACCCTACGAGCAGTACTTC. It specifies CAWSVQGLPYEQYF. Together with reference TRBV30 and TRBJ2-7, the CDR3 gives the full variable domain: SQTIHQWPATLVQPVGSPLSLECTVEGTSNPNLYWYRQAAGRGLQLLFYSVGIGQISSEVPQNLSASRPQDRQFILSSKKLLLSDSGFYLCAWSVQGLPYEQYFGPGTRLTVT.